Listed here are 13 T cell receptor beta chains from one sample, sequenced in a study of cytomegalovirus exposure and HLA in healthy donors. Sequencing was performed with immunoSEQ multiplex PCR; in TCRdb, only in-frame clones are kept and a portion is missing. This sample yields 75,000 to 90,000 clones, of which roughly 95% are seen a single time; nearly 0.7% belongs to the top ten. Sequenced sample: PBMCs. All receptors come from a young woman in good health and CMV-seronegative.

The chain has TRBV9 and TRBJ2-5; TRBD2 aligns across 10 bases. Unmatched junction bases numbered 7, after V lost 0 bases and J lost 5 bases. Germline loops: CDR1 SGDLS, CDR2 YYNGEE. This CDR3 comprises 16 residues. This chain's CDR3 is CASSVASGGAGETQYF. The CDR3 coding sequence is TGTGCCAGCAGCGTAGCCAGCGGGGGGGCCGGGGAGACCCAGTACTTC.

The chain uses TRBV5-4 and TRBJ2-3; D unclear. There are 14 residues in the CDR3. The germline V gene has CDR1 SGHNT and CDR2 YYREEE (reference sequence). V was trimmed by 4 bases and J by 2 bases, leaving 11 bases between them. The chain's CDR3 is CASSPEPYTDTQYF. The CDR3 DNA follows: TGTGCCAGCAGCCCGGAGCCCTACACAGATACGCAGTATTTT.

The rearrangement links TRBV6-5 to TRBJ2-3; 10 nucleotides line up with TRBD2. Trimming cost V 2 bases and J 6 bases; bases outside gene matches: 5. Germline CDR1 and CDR2: MNHEY and SVGAGI. This CDR3 contains 15 residues. The CDR3 bases are TGTGCCAGCAGTTACCCAGCGGGGGGGAGGGATACGCAGTATTTT. Its translation is CASSYPAGGRDTQYF.

CDR3 in amino acids: CASSPLGLAGGTGELFF. The CDR3, as DNA: TGCGCCAGCAGCCCTTTAGGACTAGCGGGAGGTACCGGGGAGCTGTTTTTT. The rearrangement uses TRBV4-1 and TRBJ2-2; TRBD2 agrees at 14 bases. CDR3 length: 17 residues. Germline V gene data show CDR1 as MGHRA and CDR2 as YSYEKL. Losses at the gene ends were 4 bases for V and 5 bases for J; bases not matched to a gene: 6.

The sample holds one count of this clone. The chain has TRBV9 and TRBJ2-7; the match to TRBD1 covers 8 bases. Germline CDR1 and CDR2: SGDLS and YYNGEE. CDR3 length: 16 residues. The junction had 11 bases not matched to a gene; V was cut back by 3 bases and J by 3 bases. CDR3 region: CASSAMGQEDDYEQYF. The DNA of the CDR3 is TGTGCCAGCAGCGCGATGGGACAGGAGGACGACTACGAGCAGTACTTC.

This clone has only a few counts. The V call is TRBV6-6, the J call TRBJ2-3; TRBD2 agrees at 8 bases. From germline, CDR1 is MNHNY and CDR2 SVGAGI (reference sequence). The CDR3 runs to 15 residues. V lost 6 bases to trimming and J lost 2 bases; unmatched junction nucleotides: 7. The DNA of the CDR3 is TGTGCCAGCAGAGGCCAAGCGGGGGACACAGATACGCAGTATTTT. It specifies CASRGQAGDTDTQYF.

This chain uses TRBV21-1 with TRBJ2-1; the table's D call TRBD2 went unverified against the DNA. TRBV21-1 is flagged as a pseudogene. This CDR3 has 17 residues. CDR3 region: CASSNGLRKSPFNEQFF. CDR3 sequence (DNA): TGTGCCAGCAGCAACGGTTTGAGGAAAAGTCCCTTTAATGAGCAGTTCTTC.

The chain recombines TRBV19 with TRBJ1-5, with 7 positions matching TRBD1. Germline CDR1 reads LNHDA; CDR2 reads SQIVND (reference sequence). CDR3 length: 14 residues. V trimming: 4 bases; J trimming: 2 bases; junction bases outside the gene matches: 2. This chain's CDR3 is CASSTGTGNQPQHF. In DNA form, the CDR3 reads TGTGCCAGTAGTACCGGGACAGGCAATCAGCCCCAGCATTTT.

This sequence joins TRBV18 and TRBJ2-1; 9 bases fit TRBD1. Germline V gene data show CDR1 as KGHSH and CDR2 as LQKENI. After removal of 2 bases from V and 5 bases from J, the junction contained 19 bases not matched to a gene. The CDR3 contains 20 residues. The CDR3 region is CASSPGTGTGSRRGDNEQFF. The CDR3 bases are TGTGCCAGCTCACCAGGTACCGGGACAGGGAGCCGTCGAGGGGACAATGAGCAGTTCTTC.

The rearrangement links TRBV7-6 to TRBJ1-4, with 8 bases lining up with TRBD1. The CDR3 covers 15 residues. The J segment lost 8 bases and the V segment lost 5 bases, leaving 10 bases of the junction unmatched. CDR1 is SGHVS, CDR2 FNYEAQ, per germline. CDR3 in amino acids: CASSTSGTGYEKLFF. DNA for the CDR3: TGTGCCAGCAGCACCTCCGGGACAGGCTACGAAAAACTGTTTTTT.

This rearrangement joins TRBV25-1 to TRBJ1-3; TRBD1 is a possible D gene (5 bases). The germline gives CDR1 MGHDK, CDR2 SYGVNS. V gave up 7 bases and J gave up 0 bases, with 16 bases separating them. The CDR3 has 16 residues. The CDR3 DNA reads as TGTGCCAGCATCCCAAGCGGGACGGTCTCTGGAAACACCATATATTTT. Its protein is CASIPSGTVSGNTIYF. Full variable domain (outside the CDR3, taken from reference TRBV25-1 and TRBJ1-3): EADIYQTPRYLVIGTGKKITLECSQTMGHDKMYWYQQDPGMELHLIHYSYGVNSTEKGDLSSESTVSRIRTEHFPLTLESARPSHTSQYLCASIPSGTVSGNTIYFGEGSWLTVV.

The chain links TRBV5-1 to TRBJ1-4; D ambiguous. This CDR3 has 16 amino acids. Per germline, CDR1 SGHRS and CDR2 YFSETQ. The V end lost 3 bases, the J end lost 0 bases, and 12 bases lay between the germline ends. CDR3 loop: CASSSSGTATNEKLFF. The DNA for the CDR3 is TGCGCCAGCAGCTCCTCAGGAACCGCAACTAATGAAAAACTGTTTTTT.

This chain joins TRBV5-6 and TRBJ1-2; 7 bases agree with TRBD1. The CDR3 runs 14 residues. The V segment lost 4 bases and the J segment 6 bases; nucleotides outside the gene matches: 9. Germline CDR1 reads SGHDT; CDR2 reads YYEEEE. The CDR3: CASSRSGTDDGYTF. CDR3 DNA: TGTGCCAGCAGCAGGTCCGGGACAGATGATGGCTACACCTTC. The full variable domain, rest sourced from reference TRBV5-6 and TRBJ1-2, is DAGVTQSPTHLIKTRGQQVTLRCSPKSGHDTVSWYQQALGQGPQFIFQYYEEEERQRGNFPDRFSGHQFPNYSSELNVNALLLGDSALYLCASSRSGTDDGYTFGSGTRLTVV.